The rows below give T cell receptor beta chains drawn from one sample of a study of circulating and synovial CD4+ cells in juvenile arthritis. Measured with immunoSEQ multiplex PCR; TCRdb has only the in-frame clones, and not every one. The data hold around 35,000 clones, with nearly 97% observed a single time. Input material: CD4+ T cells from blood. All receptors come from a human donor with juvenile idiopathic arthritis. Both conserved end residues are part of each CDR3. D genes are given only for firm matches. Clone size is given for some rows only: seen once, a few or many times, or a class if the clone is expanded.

CDR3nt: TGTGCCAGCAGTTCCCCGCTAAGCACAGATACGCAGTATTTT
CDR3aa: CASSSPLSTDTQYF
d_gene: .
len: 14
j_gene: TRBJ2-3
v_gene: TRBV27
abundance: .

CDR3nt: TGTGCCAGCACTGTGGGGCTGGTAAATGGCATTCAGTACTTC
CDR3aa: CASTVGLVNGIQYF
d_gene: .
len: 14
j_gene: TRBJ2-4
v_gene: TRBV7-9
abundance: .

CDR3nt: TGTGCCAGCAGCTTAGCGTCAGGGGGCGCGAATGGAAACACCATATATTTT
CDR3aa: CASSLASGGANGNTIYF
d_gene: TRBD1
len: 17
j_gene: TRBJ1-3
v_gene: TRBV7-2
abundance: .

CDR3nt: TGTGCCAGCAGTAAACCGGGACAGGGCCCCGGGAATTATGGCTACACCTTC
CDR3aa: CASSKPGQGPGNYGYTF
d_gene: TRBD1
len: 17
j_gene: TRBJ1-2
v_gene: TRBV7-2
abundance: .

CDR3nt: TGTGCCAGCAGGCGAGCGGGAGGCGGGCTGACCCAGTACTTC
CDR3aa: CASRRAGGGLTQYF
d_gene: TRBD2
len: 14
j_gene: TRBJ2-5
v_gene: TRBV6-1
abundance: .

CDR3nt: TGCGCCAGCAGTAGCTCAGGACTCCCGGGCCTCTACAATGAGCAGTTCTTC
CDR3aa: CASSSSGLPGLYNEQFF
d_gene: .
len: 17
j_gene: TRBJ2-1
v_gene: TRBV10-1
abundance: once

CDR3nt: TGTGCCAGCAGCTTAGTCGGGGGTAGCTCCTACGAGCAGTACTTC
CDR3aa: CASSLVGGSSYEQYF
d_gene: .
len: 15
j_gene: TRBJ2-7
v_gene: TRBV7-2
abundance: .

CDR3nt: TGTGCCAGTAGTATACGACAGGGGGCTAACTATGGCTACACCTTC
CDR3aa: CASSIRQGANYGYTF
d_gene: TRBD1
len: 15
j_gene: TRBJ1-2
v_gene: TRBV19
abundance: .

CDR3nt: TGTGCCAGCAGCGACAGGGACCCACAGTTCTTC
CDR3aa: CASSDRDPQFF
d_gene: TRBD1
len: 11
j_gene: TRBJ2-1
v_gene: TRBV7-2
abundance: .

CDR3nt: TGCGCCAGCAGCCTACAAGTCGGGGGACAGGGGTTATCCTCTGGGGCCAACGTCCTGACTTTC
CDR3aa: CASSLQVGGQGLSSGANVLTF
d_gene: TRBD1
len: 21
j_gene: TRBJ2-6
v_gene: TRBV4-1
abundance: .

CDR3nt: TGTGCCAGCAGAGCTAGGACAGGGGTGGCCTACGAGCAGTACTTC
CDR3aa: CASRARTGVAYEQYF
d_gene: TRBD1
len: 15
j_gene: TRBJ2-7
v_gene: TRBV27
abundance: .

CDR3nt: TGTGCCAGCAGTTTAGGACTAGCGGGATTCATCAATGAGCAGTTCTTC
CDR3aa: CASSLGLAGFINEQFF
d_gene: TRBD2
len: 16
j_gene: TRBJ2-1
v_gene: TRBV27
abundance: .

CDR3nt: TGTGCCAGCAGCCCCGACGGAAGGGGAGGGCAGCAAGAGACCCAGTACTTC
CDR3aa: CASSPDGRGGQQETQYF
d_gene: TRBD2
len: 17
j_gene: TRBJ2-5
v_gene: TRBV7-8
abundance: .

CDR3nt: TGTGCCACCGGGAGGTCTAGCACAGATACGCAGTATTTT
CDR3aa: CATGRSSTDTQYF
d_gene: TRBD2
len: 13
j_gene: TRBJ2-3
v_gene: TRBV10-3
abundance: .

CDR3nt: TGTGCCAGCAGTTACTCCCTATCTGGGGCCAACGTCCTGACTTTC
CDR3aa: CASSYSLSGANVLTF
d_gene: .
len: 15
j_gene: TRBJ2-6
v_gene: TRBV6-5
abundance: .

CDR3nt: TGCGCCAGCAGCTTGGCCGGTACAGCTTATAGCAATCAGCCCCAGCATTTT
CDR3aa: CASSLAGTAYSNQPQHF
d_gene: .
len: 17
j_gene: TRBJ1-5
v_gene: TRBV5-1
abundance: .

CDR3nt: TGTGCCAGCAGCTCAACGGACAGGGGGCGCTCCGGGGAGCTGTTTTTT
CDR3aa: CASSSTDRGRSGELFF
d_gene: TRBD1
len: 16
j_gene: TRBJ2-2
v_gene: TRBV7-3
abundance: few

CDR3nt: TGTGCCAGCAGTGCACTAGCGTATGACCCCTCCTACGAGCAGTACTTC
CDR3aa: CASSALAYDPSYEQYF
d_gene: TRBD2
len: 16
j_gene: TRBJ2-7
v_gene: TRBV28
abundance: .

CDR3nt: TGTGCCAGCAGCTCGGACAGGGCGGGCTATGGCTACACCTTC
CDR3aa: CASSSDRAGYGYTF
d_gene: TRBD1
len: 14
j_gene: TRBJ1-2
v_gene: TRBV11-2
abundance: .

CDR3nt: TGTGCCAGCAGCTTATGGCAGACGAACACCGGGGAGCTGTTTTTT
CDR3aa: CASSLWQTNTGELFF
d_gene: .
len: 15
j_gene: TRBJ2-2
v_gene: TRBV7-2
abundance: .

CDR3nt: TGTGCCAGCAGTTTATCCGGGGTACCCGAGCAGTACTTC
CDR3aa: CASSLSGVPEQYF
d_gene: .
len: 13
j_gene: TRBJ2-7
v_gene: TRBV27
abundance: .

CDR3nt: TGTGCCAGCTCACCACCCTCCACAGATACGCAGTATTTT
CDR3aa: CASSPPSTDTQYF
d_gene: .
len: 13
j_gene: TRBJ2-3
v_gene: TRBV18
abundance: few

CDR3nt: TGCGCCAGCAGCCAAGAAGTAGCCCCCGCCTACAATGAGCAGTTCTTC
CDR3aa: CASSQEVAPAYNEQFF
d_gene: .
len: 16
j_gene: TRBJ2-1
v_gene: TRBV4-1
abundance: .

CDR3nt: TGTGCCATCAGTGAGTCGTTAGCAGGGACCTACGAGCAGTACTTC
CDR3aa: CAISESLAGTYEQYF
d_gene: .
len: 15
j_gene: TRBJ2-7
v_gene: TRBV10-3
abundance: .

CDR3nt: TGTGCCAGTTCACCGGAGGGGTTGGGGAACACTGAAGCTTTCTTT
CDR3aa: CASSPEGLGNTEAFF
d_gene: .
len: 15
j_gene: TRBJ1-1
v_gene: TRBV19
abundance: .

CDR3nt: TGTGCCAGCAGCTCGGCCGGGACTAGCTCTACCGGGGAGCTGTTTTTT
CDR3aa: CASSSAGTSSTGELFF
d_gene: TRBD2
len: 16
j_gene: TRBJ2-2
v_gene: TRBV11-3
abundance: .

CDR3nt: TGTGCCAGCAGCCAGGGGAGGTCTAGGACAGGGGTCCCAGATACGCAGTATTTT
CDR3aa: CASSQGRSRTGVPDTQYF
d_gene: TRBD1
len: 18
j_gene: TRBJ2-3
v_gene: TRBV11-2
abundance: .

CDR3nt: TGTGCCAGCAGTTTCTCCGGGACAGCTGATGGCTACACCTTC
CDR3aa: CASSFSGTADGYTF
d_gene: TRBD1
len: 14
j_gene: TRBJ1-2
v_gene: TRBV6-1
abundance: .

CDR3nt: TGTGCCAGCAGCGTAGTGGGGACTGGAGGAAACACCATATATTTT
CDR3aa: CASSVVGTGGNTIYF
d_gene: .
len: 15
j_gene: TRBJ1-3
v_gene: TRBV9
abundance: .

CDR3nt: TGCGCCAGCAGCTTGGGCAGGGTCCCGGACAATGAGCAGTTCTTC
CDR3aa: CASSLGRVPDNEQFF
d_gene: .
len: 15
j_gene: TRBJ2-1
v_gene: TRBV5-1
abundance: .

CDR3nt: TGTGCCAGCAGCTTAGGGGTGACAGGGGCCAATTCACCCCTCCACTTT
CDR3aa: CASSLGVTGANSPLHF
d_gene: TRBD1
len: 16
j_gene: TRBJ1-6
v_gene: TRBV13
abundance: .

CDR3nt: TGTGCCAGCAGCTTGACCGGGACAGGGGACTATGGCTACACCTTC
CDR3aa: CASSLTGTGDYGYTF
d_gene: TRBD1
len: 15
j_gene: TRBJ1-2
v_gene: TRBV7-2
abundance: .

CDR3nt: TGTGCCAGCAGGATCAGGGGTAGCAATCAGCCCCAGCATTTT
CDR3aa: CASRIRGSNQPQHF
d_gene: .
len: 14
j_gene: TRBJ1-5
v_gene: TRBV2
abundance: once

CDR3nt: TGTGCCAGCAGCTTGCGGTTAGCGGGGGAAGAGACCCAGTACTTC
CDR3aa: CASSLRLAGEETQYF
d_gene: TRBD2
len: 15
j_gene: TRBJ2-5
v_gene: TRBV11-2
abundance: once

CDR3nt: TGTGCCAGAAGCCCGGACCCGGGACAGCGTATTACGCAGTATTTT
CDR3aa: CARSPDPGQRITQYF
d_gene: TRBD1
len: 15
j_gene: TRBJ2-3
v_gene: TRBV5-3
abundance: once

CDR3nt: TGTGCCAGCAAGGTCGGTAGCGGGTACGAGCAGTACTTC
CDR3aa: CASKVGSGYEQYF
d_gene: TRBD2
len: 13
j_gene: TRBJ2-7
v_gene: TRBV2
abundance: .

CDR3nt: TGTGCCAGCAGCGTAGGGGCGGGCAATGAGCAGTTCTTC
CDR3aa: CASSVGAGNEQFF
d_gene: .
len: 13
j_gene: TRBJ2-1
v_gene: TRBV9
abundance: .

CDR3nt: TGTGCCAGTAGTATAGGCCGGGGGTCATGGGCTATCTCCGGGGAGCTGTTTTTT
CDR3aa: CASSIGRGSWAISGELFF
d_gene: .
len: 18
j_gene: TRBJ2-2
v_gene: TRBV19
abundance: once

CDR3nt: TGTGCCAGCAGCCCGGGACTAGCGGGAAGAACCTACAATGAGCAGTTCTTC
CDR3aa: CASSPGLAGRTYNEQFF
d_gene: TRBD2
len: 17
j_gene: TRBJ2-1
v_gene: TRBV7-9
abundance: .

CDR3nt: TGTGCCAGCAGTTCCGGACATCGCACTGAAGCTTTCTTT
CDR3aa: CASSSGHRTEAFF
d_gene: .
len: 13
j_gene: TRBJ1-1
v_gene: TRBV28
abundance: .

CDR3nt: TGTGCCAGTAGTATAGCCCGCTCGGGGGGCTATGGCTACACCTTC
CDR3aa: CASSIARSGGYGYTF
d_gene: .
len: 15
j_gene: TRBJ1-2
v_gene: TRBV19
abundance: few

CDR3nt: TGTGCCTGGAGTGTTGGGGCGAAAGGCAATCAGCCCCAGCATTTT
CDR3aa: CAWSVGAKGNQPQHF
d_gene: .
len: 15
j_gene: TRBJ1-5
v_gene: TRBV30
abundance: .

CDR3nt: TGTGCCAGTAGTAAAGTACAGGGTTACGAGCAGTACTTC
CDR3aa: CASSKVQGYEQYF
d_gene: .
len: 13
j_gene: TRBJ2-7
v_gene: TRBV19
abundance: .

CDR3nt: TGTGCCTGGAACCCGAGAGGCAGGGTGAATTCCCCCCTCCACTTT
CDR3aa: CAWNPRGRVNSPLHF
d_gene: .
len: 15
j_gene: TRBJ1-6
v_gene: TRBV30
abundance: .

CDR3nt: TGTGCCAGCTCACGGGGGGGCCCCTATAGCAATCAGCCCCAGCATTTT
CDR3aa: CASSRGGPYSNQPQHF
d_gene: .
len: 16
j_gene: TRBJ1-5
v_gene: TRBV18
abundance: .

CDR3nt: TGTGCCAGCTCACCTAGGGGCGTCGATGGCTACACCTTC
CDR3aa: CASSPRGVDGYTF
d_gene: .
len: 13
j_gene: TRBJ1-2
v_gene: TRBV18
abundance: .

CDR3nt: TGTGCCAGAGACCAGGGACAGTCCTTTTCGGGTGAGCAGTTCTTC
CDR3aa: CARDQGQSFSGEQFF
d_gene: TRBD1
len: 15
j_gene: TRBJ2-1
v_gene: TRBV30
abundance: .

CDR3nt: TGCGCCAGCAGCCAAGATCGGGAGCTCACCGGGGAGCTGTTTTTT
CDR3aa: CASSQDRELTGELFF
d_gene: .
len: 15
j_gene: TRBJ2-2
v_gene: TRBV4-1
abundance: .

CDR3nt: TGTGCCTGGAGTGTTGCCCGGGGGTCGGACACCGGGGAGCTGTTTTTT
CDR3aa: CAWSVARGSDTGELFF
d_gene: .
len: 16
j_gene: TRBJ2-2
v_gene: TRBV30
abundance: .

CDR3nt: TGTGCCAGCAGTTCCGGCTCCCAGGGTGGATTTGATGAGCAGTTCTTC
CDR3aa: CASSSGSQGGFDEQFF
d_gene: .
len: 16
j_gene: TRBJ2-1
v_gene: TRBV28
abundance: .

CDR3nt: TGTGCCAGCAGCCAGTATGGCGGGAGGCCGATCACAGATACGCAGTATTTT
CDR3aa: CASSQYGGRPITDTQYF
d_gene: TRBD2
len: 17
j_gene: TRBJ2-3
v_gene: TRBV7-3
abundance: .

CDR3nt: TGTGCCAGCAGCTTAGAGGAGGCAACTAATGAAAAACTGTTTTTT
CDR3aa: CASSLEEATNEKLFF
d_gene: .
len: 15
j_gene: TRBJ1-4
v_gene: TRBV7-9
abundance: .

CDR3nt: TGTGCCAGCAGTTTACCGACAGGGGTGGCGGAAAAACTGTTTTTT
CDR3aa: CASSLPTGVAEKLFF
d_gene: TRBD1
len: 15
j_gene: TRBJ1-4
v_gene: TRBV28
abundance: .

CDR3nt: TGCAGCGTTCGGGCCGTGGGACAGGGCTATGGCTACACCTTC
CDR3aa: CSVRAVGQGYGYTF
d_gene: TRBD1
len: 14
j_gene: TRBJ1-2
v_gene: TRBV29-1
abundance: once

CDR3nt: TGCGCCAGCAGCCGACTGACTAGCGGGAGGTCTGGGGCCAACGTCCTGACTTTC
CDR3aa: CASSRLTSGRSGANVLTF
d_gene: TRBD2
len: 18
j_gene: TRBJ2-6
v_gene: TRBV4-1
abundance: .

CDR3nt: TGTGCCAGTAGTACCTTAGCGGGAAACAATGAGCAGTTCTTC
CDR3aa: CASSTLAGNNEQFF
d_gene: TRBD2
len: 14
j_gene: TRBJ2-1
v_gene: TRBV19
abundance: .

CDR3nt: TGCGCCAGCAGCCAAGGTCACAGTATCTACGAGCAGTACTTC
CDR3aa: CASSQGHSIYEQYF
d_gene: .
len: 14
j_gene: TRBJ2-7
v_gene: TRBV4-1
abundance: .

CDR3nt: TGTGCCAGCAGGGACAGGGACCACGAGCAGTACTTC
CDR3aa: CASRDRDHEQYF
d_gene: TRBD1
len: 12
j_gene: TRBJ2-7
v_gene: TRBV6-6
abundance: .